Detailed here is one T cell receptor (beta chain). Its specificity is unknown. These data originate in a study of OX40 agonist ivuxolimab in advanced cancers. Notes on the study in general: The CD4+ and CD8+ T cells in the blood had expanded clonally by week 6 at 0.1 to 3.0 mg/kg.

Germline V CDR1 and CDR2: MNHNS, SASEGT. The J segment lost 5 bases and the V segment lost 3 bases, leaving 10 bases of the junction unmatched. The CDR3 covers 19 residues. The assay was immunoSEQ multiplex PCR, and TCRdb's table has in-frame clones only and misses some. There are tens of thousands of clones in the sample; roughly 90% occur only once, and 2.6% lies in the top ten. The receptor comes from an adult with an advanced solid tumor such as melanoma, head and neck, liver or kidney cancer. This chain uses TRBV6-1 with TRBJ2-1; 16 nucleotides line up with TRBD2. The starting material was CD4+ or CD8+ T cells sorted from blood, obtained in a trial of the OX40 agonist ivuxolimab. The CDR3 here is CASSETPPGLAGGNNEQFF. The CDR3 coding sequence is TGTGCCAGCAGTGAGACGCCACCGGGACTAGCGGGAGGGAACAATGAGCAGTTCTTC.